This is a list of T cell receptor beta chains from one sample in a study of Ad26.COV2.S vaccination and SARS-CoV-2 variants. Measured with immunoSEQ multiplex PCR; TCRdb has only the in-frame clones, and not every one. The repertoire has around 300,000 clones, approximately 87% of them found once; the top ten carry about 5%. Sample: peripheral blood, taken in a trial of Ad26.COV2.S vaccine versus placebo. The receptors shown here come from a person aged 18 to 65 who received the Ad26.COV2.S COVID-19 vaccine or a placebo. Each CDR3 is given with its conserved first and last residue. A D gene is named only where the DNA matches it firmly. Rows give clone size only sometimes, using once, few, many, or a class for an expanded clone.

NA TRBJ1-4 many 16 TRBV9 CASSVGRAGGTEKLFF TGTGCCAGCAGCGTGGGCCGAGCGGGCGGAACTGAAAAACTGTTTTTT
TRBD2 TRBJ2-3 NA 17 TRBV30 CAWRDRSGRAGTDTQYF TGTGCCTGGAGGGACAGGAGCGGGAGGGCCGGCACAGATACGCAGTATTTT
NA TRBJ1-3 once 15 TRBV29-1 CSVVERSRSGNTIYF TGCAGCGTTGTTGAAAGGTCAAGATCTGGAAACACCATATATTTT
NA TRBJ1-2 few 14 TRBV28 CASSLNSGAGGYTF TGTGCCAGCAGTCTCAATTCAGGGGCCGGTGGCTACACCTTC
NA TRBJ2-1 NA 13 TRBV11-2 CASSLDGGNEQFF TGTGCCAGCAGCTTAGATGGGGGCAATGAGCAGTTCTTC
NA TRBJ1-2 NA 13 TRBV7-2 CASSQGPARGYTF TGTGCCAGCAGCCAAGGTCCCGCCCGGGGCTACACCTTC
NA TRBJ1-3 once 15 TRBV7-3 CASSSTAGAGNTIYF TGTGCCAGCAGCTCCACAGCTGGCGCAGGAAACACCATATATTTT
NA TRBJ1-1 NA 14 TRBV13 CASTPDSTNTEAFF TGTGCCAGCACCCCGGACAGCACGAACACTGAAGCTTTCTTT
NA TRBJ1-1 NA 11 TRBV19 CATGGNTEAFF TGTGCCACCGGAGGAAACACTGAAGCTTTCTTT
NA TRBJ1-1 NA 17 TRBV5-5 CASSQRSSGGSNTEAFF TGTGCCAGCAGCCAGAGGAGCTCGGGAGGCTCGAACACTGAAGCTTTCTTT
NA TRBJ2-1 NA 16 TRBV11-1 CASSPLQWGSYNEQFF TGTGCCAGCAGCCCCCTTCAGTGGGGCTCCTACAATGAGCAGTTCTTC
NA TRBJ2-1 NA 13 TRBV5-4 CASSFPSYNEQFF TGTGCCAGCAGCTTCCCCTCCTACAATGAGCAGTTCTTC
TRBD2 TRBJ2-5 NA 16 TRBV7-2 CASSAQTSGRWETQYF TGTGCCAGCAGCGCCCAGACTAGCGGGAGGTGGGAGACCCAGTACTTC
TRBD2 TRBJ2-3 NA 17 TRBV27 CASSPLPGLALGDTQYF TGTGCCAGCAGCCCCCTCCCGGGACTAGCTCTTGGGGATACGCAGTATTTT
NA TRBJ1-3 NA 14 TRBV2 CASSDPRTGNTIYF TGTGCCAGCAGTGACCCCAGGACGGGAAACACCATATATTTT
TRBD1 TRBJ1-2 NA 17 TRBV7-2 CASSSPPDREPRYGYTF TGTGCCAGCAGCTCCCCTCCCGACAGGGAGCCCCGCTATGGCTACACCTTC
NA TRBJ1-5 once 17 TRBV27 CASSFRRGPWSNQPQHF TGTGCCAGCAGTTTCCGCAGGGGCCCTTGGAGCAATCAGCCCCAGCATTTT
TRBD2 TRBJ2-1 once 14 TRBV6-5 CASSYGVAGDEQFF TGTGCCAGCAGTTACGGGGTAGCGGGCGATGAGCAGTTCTTC
NA TRBJ1-1 once 13 TRBV9 CASSGGGLLDAFF TGTGCCAGCAGCGGAGGTGGTCTTCTGGATGCTTTCTTT
NA TRBJ1-1 NA 14 TRBV11-3 CASSLAGENTEAFF TGTGCCAGCAGCTTAGCGGGGGAGAACACTGAAGCTTTCTTT
NA TRBJ1-1 NA 14 TRBV4-1 CASSPLAGNTEAFF TGCGCCAGCAGCCCGTTGGCGGGGAACACTGAAGCTTTCTTT
NA TRBJ1-2 NA 16 TRBV18 CASSPPAGRRHYGYTF TGTGCCAGCTCACCACCCGCAGGGAGGAGACACTATGGCTACACCTTC